This TCR beta chain emerged from a study of blood T cell repertoires in COVID-19. About the study: Some COVID-19 samples were acute and others convalescent; all came from the United States, Italy and Spain. Nucleic acid was either cDNA or gDNA, and it came from T cells, B-cell-depleted T cells, or PBMCs.

Data came from immunoSEQ multiplex PCR; TCRdb stores just in-frame clones and leaves some out. Found here are about 330,000 clones, roughly 87% of them singletons; the top ten hold roughly 0.94%. Participants were aged about 18 to 89 years from 24 US areas. Clinical history reported by participants formed the basis on which cohorts were assigned. V was shortened by 0 bases and J by 0 bases, with 9 bases between the two germline ends. The V gene's germline CDR1 is MNHNS and CDR2 SASEGT. The CDR3 runs 17 residues. The clonotype was recovered from a woman between 25 and 40 years old who had recovered from COVID-19. Sample: PBMCs or T cells enriched from blood (not recorded which). The chain is built from TRBV6-1 and TRBJ1-6; D gene ambiguous. CDR3 nucleotide sequence: TGTGCCAGCAGTGAAGCAGCACGTCGCTCCTATAATTCACCCCTCCACTTT. Amino acid sequence: CASSEAARRSYNSPLHF.